This T cell receptor beta chain was sequenced in a study of chemoradiotherapy in HPV16-positive cancers. Findings of the study overall: The functional HPV-specific definition rests on just two HPV16-positive patients. Candidate HPV-specific clones and E7-related TCR motifs grew in tumor during treatment.

Method: immunoSEQ multiplex PCR; TCRdb's copy keeps in-frame clones and lacks some. The sample lists some 29,000 clones, 93% occurring once. On this clone: The antigen is unknown.

After removal of 5 bases from V and 3 bases from J, the junction contained 8 bases not matched to a gene. This CDR3 comprises 15 residues. Germline V gene lookup returns CDR1 SQVTM and CDR2 ANQGSEA. The V gene is TRBV29-1, the J gene TRBJ2-3, with 10 bases that match TRBD2. The TCR was taken from a human donor with HPV-associated anogenital cancer. The sequenced sample was blood, obtained from a patient who underwent chemoradiotherapy. The CDR3 here is CSVQRTSGLTDTQYF. CDR3 sequence (DNA): TGCAGCGTTCAGAGGACTAGCGGTTTAACAGATACGCAGTATTTT.